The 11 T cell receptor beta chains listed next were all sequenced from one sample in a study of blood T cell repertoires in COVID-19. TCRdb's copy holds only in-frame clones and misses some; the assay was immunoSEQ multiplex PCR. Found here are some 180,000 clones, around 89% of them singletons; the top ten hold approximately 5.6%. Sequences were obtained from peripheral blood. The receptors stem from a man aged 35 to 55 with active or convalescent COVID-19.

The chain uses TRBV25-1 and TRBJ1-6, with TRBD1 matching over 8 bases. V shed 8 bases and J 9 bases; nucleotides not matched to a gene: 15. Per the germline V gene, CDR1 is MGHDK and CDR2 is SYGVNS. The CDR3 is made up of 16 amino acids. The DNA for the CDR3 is TGTGCCAGCGGACAGGGCAGGACCCAAAGGGGTTCACCCCTCCACTTT. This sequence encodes CASGQGRTQRGSPLHF.

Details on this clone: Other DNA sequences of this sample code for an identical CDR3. The CDR3 nucleotides are TGCGCCAGCAGCCAAGATCCCCTAGCTACCTACGAGCAGTACTTC. This sequence encodes CASSQDPLATYEQYF. The J gene is TRBJ2-7, the V gene TRBV4-3; possibly TRBD2 for D (5 bases). Trimming cost V 0 bases and J 2 bases, with 11 bases left between them. This CDR3 has 15 residues. Germline CDR1 reads LGHNA; CDR2 reads YSLEER.

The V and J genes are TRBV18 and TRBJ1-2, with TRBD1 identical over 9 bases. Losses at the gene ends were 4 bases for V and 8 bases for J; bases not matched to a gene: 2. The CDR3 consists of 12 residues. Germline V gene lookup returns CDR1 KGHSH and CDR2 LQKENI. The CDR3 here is CASSLTGGGYTF. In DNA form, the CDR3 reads TGTGCCAGCTCACTGACAGGGGGAGGCTACACCTTC.

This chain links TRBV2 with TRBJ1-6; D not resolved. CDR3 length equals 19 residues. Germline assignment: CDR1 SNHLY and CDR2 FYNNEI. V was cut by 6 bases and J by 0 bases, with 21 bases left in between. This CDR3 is CASRQRSGSLSSYNSPLHF. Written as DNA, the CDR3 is TGTGCCAGCAGACAAAGGTCCGGGAGCCTGAGCTCCTATAATTCACCCCTCCACTTT. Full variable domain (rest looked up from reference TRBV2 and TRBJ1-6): EPEVTQTPSHQVTQMGQEVILRCVPISNHLYFYWYRQILGQKVEFLVSFYNNEISEKSEIFDDQFSVERPDGSNFTLKIRSTKLEDSAMYFCASRQRSGSLSSYNSPLHFGNGTRLTVT.

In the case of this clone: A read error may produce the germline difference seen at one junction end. CDR3 in DNA: TGTGCCAGCGACGTGAGTGGTAGGGGTTCGAGTGCCTTT. Its translation: CASDVSGRGSSAF. The chain uses TRBV2 and TRBJ1-1; a weak D match, TRBD1 (5 bases). CDR1 and CDR2 (germline): SNHLY, FYNNEI. The CDR3 loop spans 13 amino acids.

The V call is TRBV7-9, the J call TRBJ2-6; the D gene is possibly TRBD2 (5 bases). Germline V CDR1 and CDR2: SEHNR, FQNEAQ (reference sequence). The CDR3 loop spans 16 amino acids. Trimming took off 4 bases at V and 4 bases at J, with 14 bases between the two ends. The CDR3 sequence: CASSSLRGWGANVLTF. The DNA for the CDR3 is TGTGCCAGCAGCTCTCTGCGCGGGTGGGGGGCCAACGTCCTGACTTTC. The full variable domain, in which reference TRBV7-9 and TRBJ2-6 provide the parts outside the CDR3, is DTGVSQNPRHKITKRGQNVTFRCDPISEHNRLYWYRQTLGQGPEFLTYFQNEAQLEKSRLLSDRFSAERPKGSFSTLEIQRTEQGDSAMYLCASSSLRGWGANVLTFGAGSRLTVL.

The CDR3 region is CASSPSRGGENIQYF. CDR3 nucleotide sequence: TGCGCCAGCAGCCCTTCTAGAGGGGGGGAAAACATTCAGTACTTC. The chain couples TRBV10-1 to TRBJ2-4; weak D call: TRBD2 (7 bases). CDR3 length: 15 residues. The germline V and J ends were trimmed by 6 bases and 5 bases, with 17 bases remaining between them. Germline-derived CDR1 and CDR2 are WNHNN and SYGVQD (reference sequence).

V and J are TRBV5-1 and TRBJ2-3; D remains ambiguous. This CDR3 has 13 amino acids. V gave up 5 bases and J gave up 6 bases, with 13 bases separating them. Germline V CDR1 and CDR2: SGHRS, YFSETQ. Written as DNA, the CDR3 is TGCGCCAGCAGTGCAAGTCTGCGGGATACGCAGTATTTT. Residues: CASSASLRDTQYF.

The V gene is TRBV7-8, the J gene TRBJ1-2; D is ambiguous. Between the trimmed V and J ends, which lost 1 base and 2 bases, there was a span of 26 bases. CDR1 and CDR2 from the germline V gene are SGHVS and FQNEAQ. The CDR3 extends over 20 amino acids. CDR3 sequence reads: CASSLVGRMGRAPTNYGYTF. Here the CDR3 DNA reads TGTGCCAGCAGCTTAGTCGGAAGAATGGGGAGGGCCCCTACCAACTATGGCTACACCTTC.

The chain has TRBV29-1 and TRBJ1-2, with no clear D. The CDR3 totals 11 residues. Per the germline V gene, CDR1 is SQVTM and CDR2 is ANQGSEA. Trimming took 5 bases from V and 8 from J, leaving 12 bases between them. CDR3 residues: CSVHYSQGYTF. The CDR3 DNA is TGCAGCGTTCATTACAGTCAAGGCTACACCTTC.

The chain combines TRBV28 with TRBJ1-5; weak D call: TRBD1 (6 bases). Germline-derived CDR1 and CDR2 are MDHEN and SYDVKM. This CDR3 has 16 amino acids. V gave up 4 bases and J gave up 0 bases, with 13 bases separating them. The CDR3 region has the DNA TGTGCCAGCAGTTCAGTGGGGGCCCCTAGCAATCAGCCCCAGCATTTT. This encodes CASSSVGAPSNQPQHF.